The 8 T cell receptor beta chains below come from one sample, sequenced in a study of CD8+CD57+ T cells in acquired aplastic anemia (dated by TCRdb to 2016 to 2019). Flow cytometry had shown CD8+CD57+ cell expansion in the patients selected for sequencing. For sequencing, an Illumina HiSeq 2000 was employed. TCR beta VDJ combination and CDR3 sequence profiling used genomic DNA as the template. The public reads were quality trimmed at Q25 with fastp and then assembled into clones with MiXCR by TCRdb, keeping productive beta chains. Entries that share a CDR3 protein sequence are merged under the most common genes and DNA. The table for this sample lists roughly 500,000 distinct CDR3 sequences; approximately 33% of them were counted only once. 0.82% of the sample goes to the ten largest clones. Sequencing was done on a sample of sorted CD4+, CD8+, or CD8+CD57+ T cells (not recorded which) from PBMCs. These TCRs come from a human donor with aplastic anemia.

The chain joins TRBV10-3 to TRBJ1-2, with TRBD1 identical over 8 bases. The CDR3 is 14 amino acids. V lost 6 bases, J lost 3 bases, and 6 bases stayed unmatched. The V gene's germline CDR1 is ENHRY and CDR2 SYGVKD. DNA for the CDR3: TGTGCCATCAGCTATAAGGGACAGGACTATGGCTACACCTTC. This translates into CAISYKGQDYGYTF.

The sample holds a few counts of this clonotype. V is TRBV29-1 and J is TRBJ1-2; a weak D match, TRBD1 (6 bases). CDR1 SQVTM and CDR2 ANQGSEA come from the germline V gene. Trimming shortened V by 6 bases and J by 4 bases, and 12 bases separated the two germline ends. The CDR3 spans 12 residues. The CDR3 sequence: CSVMGQSYGYTF. DNA of the CDR3: TGCAGCGTCATGGGACAAAGCTATGGCTACACCTTC.

The chain recombines TRBV7-3 with TRBJ2-7, with a possible D match to TRBD1 (5 bases). In germline, CDR1 is SGHTA, CDR2 FQGTGA. Trimming took 7 bases from V and 4 from J, leaving 14 bases between them. The CDR3 contains 13 residues. This CDR3 reads CASTGQVSYEQYF. The CDR3 nucleotides are TGTGCCAGCACCGGACAAGTCAGTTACGAGCAGTACTTC.

Regarding this clonotype: Mismatch with germline at one junction end may stem from a read error. The V call is TRBV15, the J call TRBJ2-1, with 10 bases lining up with TRBD2. The CDR3 extends over 16 amino acids. Germline CDR1 and CDR2: LNHNV and YYDKDF (reference sequence). The CDR3, as DNA: TGTGCCAGCAGCCAAAATAGCGGGAGGATACGGAATGAGCAGTTCTTC. Its protein product is CASSQNSGRIRNEQFF.

This clonotype showed up just a few times. V is TRBV11-3 and J is TRBJ2-1; 12 bases are a match to TRBD2. The V segment lost 5 bases and the J segment 5 bases; nucleotides outside the gene matches: 4. CDR3 length: 15 amino acids. Germline CDR1 SGHNT, CDR2 YENEEA. CDR3: CASSLWTSGNNEQFF. The CDR3 coding sequence is TGTGCCAGCAGCCTCTGGACTAGCGGGAACAATGAGCAGTTCTTC.

V and J are TRBV20-1 and TRBJ1-2; no reliable D call. The V gene lost 7 bases and the J gene lost 12 bases, with 24 bases spanning the gap. The germline CDR1 and CDR2 sequences are DFQATT and SNEGSKA (reference sequence). The CDR3 is 13 residues long. In nucleotides, the CDR3 is TGCAGTGTCCCAACAGAGGCGTTCATTACGCACACCTTC. Residues: CSVPTEAFITHTF.

This clonotype has at least ten counts. The V call is TRBV5-1, the J call TRBJ1-2, with 10 bases matching TRBD1. The CDR3 is made up of 14 amino acids. Per the germline V gene, CDR1 is SGHRS and CDR2 is YFSETQ. Trimming removed 2 bases from V and 6 bases from J; junction bases left unmatched: 4. CDR3: CASSLGQGVDGYTF. CDR3 DNA sequence: TGCGCCAGCAGCTTAGGACAGGGGGTCGATGGCTACACCTTC.

V usage is TRBV11-2 and J usage is TRBJ1-5; D unresolved. This CDR3 has 13 residues. CDR1 SGHAT and CDR2 FQNNGV come from the germline V gene. With 4 bases removed from V and 6 bases from J, the gap between germline ends came to 10 bases. This CDR3 reads CASSSPTSQPQHF. CDR3 in DNA: TGTGCCAGCAGCTCCCCCACGAGTCAGCCCCAGCATTTT.